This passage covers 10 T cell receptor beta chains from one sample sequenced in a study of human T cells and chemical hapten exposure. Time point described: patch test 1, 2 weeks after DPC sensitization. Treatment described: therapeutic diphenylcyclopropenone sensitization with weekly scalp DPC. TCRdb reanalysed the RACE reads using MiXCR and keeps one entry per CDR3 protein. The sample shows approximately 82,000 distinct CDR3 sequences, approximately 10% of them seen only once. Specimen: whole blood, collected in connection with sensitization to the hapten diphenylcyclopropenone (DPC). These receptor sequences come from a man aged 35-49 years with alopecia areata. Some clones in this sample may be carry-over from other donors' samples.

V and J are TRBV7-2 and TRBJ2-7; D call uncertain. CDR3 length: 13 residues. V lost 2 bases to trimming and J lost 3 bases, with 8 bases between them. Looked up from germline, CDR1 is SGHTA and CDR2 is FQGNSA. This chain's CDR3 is CASSLSRDYEQYV. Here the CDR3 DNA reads TGTGCCAGCAGCTTATCCCGAGACTACGAGCAGTACGTC.

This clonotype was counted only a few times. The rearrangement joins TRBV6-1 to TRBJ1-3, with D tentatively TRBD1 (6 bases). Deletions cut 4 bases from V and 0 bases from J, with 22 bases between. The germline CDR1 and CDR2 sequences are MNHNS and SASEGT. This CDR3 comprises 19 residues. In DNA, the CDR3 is TGTGCCAGCAGTGTGGACAGAGCGATGGGAACCCTCTCTGGAAACACCATATATTTT. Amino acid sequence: CASSVDRAMGTLSGNTIYF.

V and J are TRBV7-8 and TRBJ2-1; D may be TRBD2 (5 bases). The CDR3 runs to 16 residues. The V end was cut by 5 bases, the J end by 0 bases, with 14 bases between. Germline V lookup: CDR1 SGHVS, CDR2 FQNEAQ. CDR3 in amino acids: CASSPRGRSSYNEQFF. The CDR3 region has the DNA TGTGCCAGCAGCCCACGTGGGAGAAGCTCCTACAATGAGCAGTTCTTC. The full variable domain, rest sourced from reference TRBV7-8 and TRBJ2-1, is GAGVSQSPRYKVAKRGQDVALRCDPISGHVSLFWYQQALGQGPEFLTYFQNEAQLDKSGLPSDRFFAERPEGSVSTLKIQRTQQEDSAVYLCASSPRGRSSYNEQFFGPGTRLTVL.

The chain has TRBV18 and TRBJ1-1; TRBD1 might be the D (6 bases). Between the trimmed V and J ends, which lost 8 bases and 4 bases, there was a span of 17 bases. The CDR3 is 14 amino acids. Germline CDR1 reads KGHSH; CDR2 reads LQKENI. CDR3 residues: CASTFRGESTEAFF. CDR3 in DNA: TGTGCCAGCACTTTCAGGGGTGAGAGCACTGAAGCTTTCTTT.

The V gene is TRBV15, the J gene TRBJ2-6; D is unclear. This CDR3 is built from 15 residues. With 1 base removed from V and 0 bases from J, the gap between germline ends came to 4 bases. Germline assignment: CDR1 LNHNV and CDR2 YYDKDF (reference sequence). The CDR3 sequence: CATSRVNSGANVLTF. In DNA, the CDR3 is TGTGCCACCAGCAGAGTTAACTCTGGGGCCAACGTCCTGACTTTC.

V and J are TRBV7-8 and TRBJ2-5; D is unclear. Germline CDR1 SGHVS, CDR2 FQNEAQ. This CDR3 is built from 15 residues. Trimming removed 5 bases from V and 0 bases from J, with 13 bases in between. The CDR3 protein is CASSAQLGNQETQYF. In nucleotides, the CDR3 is TGTGCCAGCAGCGCCCAGCTTGGAAACCAAGAGACCCAGTACTTC.

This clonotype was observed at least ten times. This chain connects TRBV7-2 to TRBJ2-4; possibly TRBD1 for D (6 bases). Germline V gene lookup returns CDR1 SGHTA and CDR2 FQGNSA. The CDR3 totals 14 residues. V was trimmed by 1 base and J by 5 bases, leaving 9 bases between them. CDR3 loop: CASSLDRVENIQYF. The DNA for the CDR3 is TGTGCCAGCAGCTTAGACAGGGTCGAAAACATTCAGTACTTC.

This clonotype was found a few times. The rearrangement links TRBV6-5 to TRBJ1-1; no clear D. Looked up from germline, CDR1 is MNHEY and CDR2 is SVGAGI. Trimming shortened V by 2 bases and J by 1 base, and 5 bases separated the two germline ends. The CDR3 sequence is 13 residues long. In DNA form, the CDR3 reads TGTGCCAGCAGTTACGGAAGGAACACTGAAGCTTTCTTT. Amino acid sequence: CASSYGRNTEAFF.

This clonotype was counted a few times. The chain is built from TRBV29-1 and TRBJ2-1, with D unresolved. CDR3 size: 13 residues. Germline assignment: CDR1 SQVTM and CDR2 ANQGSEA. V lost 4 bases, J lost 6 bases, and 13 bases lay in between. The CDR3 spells CSVAYLSGNEQFF. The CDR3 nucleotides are TGCAGCGTTGCCTATTTGTCGGGCAATGAGCAGTTCTTC.

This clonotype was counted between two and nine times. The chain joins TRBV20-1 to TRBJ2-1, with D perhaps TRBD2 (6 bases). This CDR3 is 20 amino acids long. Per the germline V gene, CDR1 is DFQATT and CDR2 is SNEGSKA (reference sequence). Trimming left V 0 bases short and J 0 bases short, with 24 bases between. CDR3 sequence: CSARDLKGLAAWSSYNEQFF. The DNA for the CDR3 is TGCAGTGCTAGAGATCTTAAGGGGTTAGCGGCATGGAGCTCCTACAATGAGCAGTTCTTC.